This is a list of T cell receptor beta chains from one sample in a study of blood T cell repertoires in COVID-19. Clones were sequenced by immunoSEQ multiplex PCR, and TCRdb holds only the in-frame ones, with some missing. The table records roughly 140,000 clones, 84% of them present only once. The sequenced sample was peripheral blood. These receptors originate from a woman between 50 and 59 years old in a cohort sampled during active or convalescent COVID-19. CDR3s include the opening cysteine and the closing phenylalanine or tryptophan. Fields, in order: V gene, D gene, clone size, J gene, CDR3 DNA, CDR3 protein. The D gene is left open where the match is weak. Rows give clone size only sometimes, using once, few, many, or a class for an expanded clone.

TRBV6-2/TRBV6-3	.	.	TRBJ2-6	TGTGCCAGCAGTTACCAACAGGCTGGGGCCAACGTCCTGACTTTC	CASSYQQAGANVLTF
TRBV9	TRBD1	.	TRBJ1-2	TGTGCCAGCAGCGAGGGCCCTGGGACAGGGGGCATCGGTGTGTATGGCTACACCTTC	CASSEGPGTGGIGVYGYTF
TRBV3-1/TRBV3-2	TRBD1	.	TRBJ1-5	TGTGCCAGCAGCCCGCGGGGGACAGGGGCGGGTAATCAGCCCCAGCATTTT	CASSPRGTGAGNQPQHF
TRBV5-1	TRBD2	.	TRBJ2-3	TGCGCCAGCAGCCGACCCGATAGCGGGGGGTACACAGATACGCAGTATTTT	CASSRPDSGGYTDTQYF
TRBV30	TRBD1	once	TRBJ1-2	TGTGCCTGGAGCCGGTGGGGACAGACCTCTAACTATGGCTACACCTTC	CAWSRWGQTSNYGYTF
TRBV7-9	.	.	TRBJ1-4	TGTGCCAGCAGCCCCCTCGGGGGGCGGGATGAAAAACTGTTTTTT	CASSPLGGRDEKLFF
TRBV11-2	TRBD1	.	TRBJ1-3	TGTGCCAGCCAACAGGGGACCGGAAACACCATATATTTT	CASQQGTGNTIYF
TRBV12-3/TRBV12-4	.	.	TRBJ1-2	TGTGCCAGCAGCCCTGGACAGCACTATGGCTACACCTTC	CASSPGQHYGYTF
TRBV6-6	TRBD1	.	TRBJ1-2	TGTGCCAGCACTACTCGGGACAGGGCTGGCTATGGCTACACCTTC	CASTTRDRAGYGYTF
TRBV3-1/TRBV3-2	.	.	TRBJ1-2	TGTGCCAGCAGCCCCCACCCTCGGACAGCTGACACTAACTATGGCTACACCTTC	CASSPHPRTADTNYGYTF
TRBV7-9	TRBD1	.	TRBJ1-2	TGTGCCAGCAGCCGATGGATGACAGGGGACTATGGCTACACCTTC	CASSRWMTGDYGYTF
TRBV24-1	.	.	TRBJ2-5	TGTGCCACCAGTGATGCGAACCAAGAGACCCAGTACTTC	CATSDANQETQYF
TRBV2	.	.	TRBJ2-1	TGTGCCAGCACACAGGGTCCTGTTTACAATGAGCAGTTCTTC	CASTQGPVYNEQFF
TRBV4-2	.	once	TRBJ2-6	TGTGCCAGCAGCCAAGCTCAGAATTCTGGGGCCAACGTCCTGACTTTC	CASSQAQNSGANVLTF
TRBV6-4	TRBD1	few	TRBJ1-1	TGTGCCAGCAGTGAAGACAGGGCTTCGGGCGCGGCTTTCTTT	CASSEDRASGAAFF
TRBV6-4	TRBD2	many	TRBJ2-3	TGTGCCAGCAGTGACAGGGCTAGCGGGGGACTAGATACGCAGTATTTT	CASSDRASGGLDTQYF
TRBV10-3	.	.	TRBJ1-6	TGTGCCATCAGTCCAGGACAGAACCTTAATTCACCCCTCCACTTT	CAISPGQNLNSPLHF
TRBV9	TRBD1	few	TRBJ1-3	TGTGCCAGCAGCCCCCGGACAGGGAACGGAAACACCATATATTTT	CASSPRTGNGNTIYF
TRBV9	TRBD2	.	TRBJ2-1	TGTGCCAGCAGCGCCGGGGTGATAGCGGGGAGATATCTCGATGAGCAGTTCTTC	CASSAGVIAGRYLDEQFF
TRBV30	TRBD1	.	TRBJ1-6	TGTGCCTGGAGCCTAGGGACAGGGAATTCACCCCTCCACTTT	CAWSLGTGNSPLHF
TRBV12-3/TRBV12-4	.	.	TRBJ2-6	TGTGCCAGCAGTTCGTATGGGGCCAACGTCCTGACTTTC	CASSSYGANVLTF
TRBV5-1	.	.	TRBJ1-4	TGCGCCAGCAGCTCAGGGTTCCGTAATGAAAAACTGTTTTTT	CASSSGFRNEKLFF
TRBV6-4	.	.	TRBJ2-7	TGTGCCAGCAGTGACTCGAGCCGGCGAGCGTACGAGCAGTACTTC	CASSDSSRRAYEQYF
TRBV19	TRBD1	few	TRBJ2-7	TGTGCCAGTACCGCCACAGGGGGCATTTACGAGCAGTACTTC	CASTATGGIYEQYF
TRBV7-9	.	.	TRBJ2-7	TGTGCCAGCAGCTTAAGAGGGTTCTACGAGCAGTACTTC	CASSLRGFYEQYF
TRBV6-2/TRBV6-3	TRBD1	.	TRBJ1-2	TGTGCCAGCAGTTACTCGGGGGACAGGGTTGGCTACACCTTC	CASSYSGDRVGYTF
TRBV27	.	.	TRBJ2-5	TGTGCCAGCAGTGCACAAAAGGGGGTAGGAGAGACCCAGTACTTC	CASSAQKGVGETQYF
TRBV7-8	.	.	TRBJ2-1	TGTGCCAGCAGCTTAGCGTCGGCCAGGGACTACAATGAGCAGTTCTTC	CASSLASARDYNEQFF
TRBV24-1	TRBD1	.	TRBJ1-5	TGTGCCACCAGTGGGGGGACAGGCGACAAGTGGGGCAATCAGCCCCAGCATTTT	CATSGGTGDKWGNQPQHF
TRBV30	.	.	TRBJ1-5	TGTGCCTGGAGTGGTACACGGGAAGATCAGCCCCAGCATTTT	CAWSGTREDQPQHF
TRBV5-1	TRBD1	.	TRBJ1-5	TGCGCCAGCAGCTTGTCCCCCAGGGGGGTTAGCAATCAGCCCCAGCATTTT	CASSLSPRGVSNQPQHF
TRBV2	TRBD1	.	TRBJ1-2	TGTGCCAGACCCCAGGGGGCGGACTATGGCTACACCTTC	CARPQGADYGYTF
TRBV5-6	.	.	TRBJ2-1	TGTGCCAGCAGCTTGGCAGGGTCAAGTTATTGGTTCTTC	CASSLAGSSYWFF
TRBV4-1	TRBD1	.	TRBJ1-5	TGCGCCAGCAGCCTGGACAGGGAAGGGGATCAGCCCCAGCATTTT	CASSLDREGDQPQHF
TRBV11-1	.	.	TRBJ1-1	TGTGCCAGCAGCTTAGAACCGGGTGGAGCTTTCTTT	CASSLEPGGAFF
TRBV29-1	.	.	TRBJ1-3	TGCAGCGTTGGTTACGGGTCTGGAAACACCATATATTTT	CSVGYGSGNTIYF
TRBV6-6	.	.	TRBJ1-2	TGTGCCAGCAGTTATTACCAGGACAGCTATGGCTACACCTTC	CASSYYQDSYGYTF
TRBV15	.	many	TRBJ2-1	TGTGCCACCAGCAGTGGCCAGGAATCCTACAATGAGCAGTTCTTC	CATSSGQESYNEQFF
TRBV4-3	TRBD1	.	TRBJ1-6	TGCGCCAGCAGCCAAGGAGGGGGCTTAGTTTCACCCCTCCACTTT	CASSQGGGLVSPLHF
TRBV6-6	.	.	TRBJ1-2	TGTGCCAGCAGTCAGGGACAAGGCTATGGCTACACCTTC	CASSQGQGYGYTF